Below are 4 T cell receptor beta chains sequenced from a single sample in a study of blood T cell repertoires in COVID-19. Some clones are missing from TCRdb's copy, which holds only in-frame ones; the method was immunoSEQ multiplex PCR. The sample has hundreds of thousands of clones, about 91% seen once. The source material was peripheral blood. These receptor sequences come from a woman in her twenties or thirties with COVID-19, enrolled during active disease.

For the CDR3, the DNA is TGCGCCAGCAGTGAGTTGCTAACCGGGGAGCTGTTTTTT. It translates to CASSELLTGELFF. The chain has TRBV10-1 and TRBJ2-2; D is unclear. CDR1 and CDR2 (germline): WNHNN, SYGVQD (reference sequence). The CDR3 sequence is 13 residues long. Trimming pared 1 base from V and 5 bases from J, leaving 5 bases between.

This chain connects TRBV5-5 to TRBJ1-5; weak D call: TRBD1 (6 bases). CDR3 size: 17 residues. Per germline, CDR1 SGHKS and CDR2 YYEKEE (reference sequence). The ends were cut back, 4 bases at V and 0 bases at J, with 17 bases in the middle. The CDR3 loop is CASSPGQSINSNQPQHF. DNA for the CDR3: TGTGCCAGCAGCCCCGGACAGAGCATTAATAGCAATCAGCCCCAGCATTTT.

The rearrangement joins TRBV5-4 to TRBJ1-2, with D possibly TRBD1 on 5 matching bases. CDR3 size: 17 residues. The V end lost 0 bases, the J end lost 2 bases, and 17 bases lay between the germline ends. CDR1 and CDR2 from the germline V gene are SGHNT and YYREEE (reference sequence). The CDR3: CASSLGPRVRTNYGYTF. The CDR3 bases are TGTGCCAGCAGCTTGGGGCCCAGGGTGAGGACGAACTATGGCTACACCTTC.

V and J are TRBV6-5 and TRBJ1-1, with D perhaps TRBD1 (6 bases). Between the trimmed V and J ends, which lost 8 bases and 1 base, there was a span of 17 bases. The CDR3 extends over 15 amino acids. Germline V gene data show CDR1 as MNHEY and CDR2 as SVGAGI. CDR3 residues: CASRSGGSKNTEAFF. The CDR3 coding sequence is TGTGCCAGCCGCTCTGGGGGCTCGAAGAACACTGAAGCTTTCTTT.